A selection of T cell receptor beta chains follows, all from one sample in a study of Graves' ophthalmopathy and Graves' hyperthyroidism. TCRdb reprocessed the multiplex PCR reads with MiXCR, giving one entry per CDR3 protein. The sample lists a few hundred thousand distinct CDR3 sequences, less than 20% occurring once. Material for sequencing was peripheral blood. All receptors come from a young woman with stable Graves' hyperthyroidism. CDR3s include the opening cysteine and the closing phenylalanine or tryptophan. The order of the fields is CDR3 protein, CDR3 DNA, clone size, D gene, J gene, V gene. D genes are given only for firm matches. Clone size is not always given. Where it is, it says once, few, many or a class for expanded clones.

CDR3aa: CASSVGGKEFMNTEAFF
CDR3nt: TGTGCCAGCAGCGTGGGGGGAAAGGAGTTCATGAACACTGAAGCTTTCTTT
abundance: few
d_gene: NA
j_gene: TRBJ1-1
v_gene: TRBV9

CDR3aa: CASSPYAGGYGYTF
CDR3nt: TGTGCCAGCAGTCCCTATGCAGGGGGTTATGGCTACACCTTC
abundance: many
d_gene: TRBD1
j_gene: TRBJ1-2
v_gene: TRBV6-1

CDR3aa: CASRTGQGAVEQYF
CDR3nt: TGTGCCAGCAGGACGGGACAGGGGGCTGTAGAGCAGTACTTC
abundance: few
d_gene: TRBD1
j_gene: TRBJ2-7
v_gene: TRBV5-6

CDR3aa: CASSQLRWGETGDLNTEAFF
CDR3nt: TGTGCCAGCAGTCAACTACGTTGGGGTGAGACAGGGGACTTGAACACTGAAGCTTTCTTT
abundance: many
d_gene: TRBD1
j_gene: TRBJ1-1
v_gene: TRBV6-5

CDR3aa: CSALQDYTEAFF
CDR3nt: TGCAGTGCTCTTCAGGATTACACTGAAGCTTTCTTT
abundance: many
d_gene: NA
j_gene: TRBJ1-1
v_gene: TRBV20-1

CDR3aa: CASSEIRQGAMDEQYF
CDR3nt: TGTGCCAGCAGTGAAATTCGACAGGGGGCAATGGATGAGCAGTACTTC
abundance: many
d_gene: TRBD1
j_gene: TRBJ2-7
v_gene: TRBV6-1

CDR3aa: CASSSDRGYSNQPQHF
CDR3nt: TGTGCCAGCAGTTCCGACAGGGGATATAGCAATCAGCCCCAGCATTTT
abundance: many
d_gene: TRBD1
j_gene: TRBJ1-5
v_gene: TRBV12-3/TRBV12-4

CDR3aa: CASSNGQGYYGYTF
CDR3nt: TGTGCCAGCAGTAACGGACAGGGGTACTATGGCTACACCTTC
abundance: many
d_gene: TRBD1
j_gene: TRBJ1-2
v_gene: TRBV12-3/TRBV12-4

CDR3aa: CASRGQGHTEAFF
CDR3nt: TGTGCCAGTAGGGGACAGGGCCACACTGAAGCTTTCTTT
abundance: many
d_gene: TRBD1
j_gene: TRBJ1-1
v_gene: TRBV19

CDR3aa: CASSDGDRGYEQYF
CDR3nt: TGTGCCAGCAGTGATGGGGACAGGGGTTACGAGCAGTACTTC
abundance: many
d_gene: TRBD1
j_gene: TRBJ2-7
v_gene: TRBV2

CDR3aa: CKVGGATQDTEAFF
CDR3nt: TGCAAAGTAGGGGGGGCAACTCAGGACACTGAAGCTTTCTTT
abundance: many
d_gene: NA
j_gene: TRBJ1-1
v_gene: TRBV29-1

CDR3aa: CASSFKAVMNTEAFF
CDR3nt: TGTGCCAGCAGTTTTAAGGCAGTGATGAACACTGAAGCTTTCTTT
abundance: many
d_gene: NA
j_gene: TRBJ1-1
v_gene: TRBV12-3/TRBV12-4

CDR3aa: CSVEIGGTEAFF
CDR3nt: TGCAGCGTTGAGATCGGAGGAACTGAAGCTTTCTTT
abundance: many
d_gene: NA
j_gene: TRBJ1-1
v_gene: TRBV29-1

CDR3aa: CASSPLRRSTTGDNTLHGYTF
CDR3nt: TGTGCCAGCAGCCCCCTTAGACGCTCGACCACAGGGGACAATACCCTACATGGCTACACCTTC
abundance: few
d_gene: TRBD1
j_gene: TRBJ1-2
v_gene: TRBV4-2

CDR3aa: CAGGQVAYSPLHF
CDR3nt: TGTGCCGGAGGACAGGTCGCGTATTCACCCCTCCACTTT
abundance: NA
d_gene: TRBD1
j_gene: TRBJ1-6
v_gene: TRBV6-1

CDR3aa: CASSTTLWILNTEAFF
CDR3nt: TGTGCCAGTAGTACGACACTCTGGATACTGAACACTGAAGCTTTCTTT
abundance: NA
d_gene: NA
j_gene: TRBJ1-1
v_gene: TRBV19

CDR3aa: CASSPQGTDNSPLHF
CDR3nt: TGCGCCAGCAGCCCGCAGGGGACAGATAATTCACCCCTCCACTTT
abundance: many
d_gene: TRBD1
j_gene: TRBJ1-6
v_gene: TRBV5-1

CDR3aa: CASSLSNPGQNDF
CDR3nt: TGTGCCAGCAGTTTAAGTAATCCGGGACAGAATGACTTC
abundance: many
d_gene: TRBD1
j_gene: TRBJ2-7
v_gene: TRBV7-8

CDR3aa: CASSSGGGFLSQETQYF
CDR3nt: TGTGCCAGTAGTTCAGGCGGGGGTTTCCTTTCACAAGAGACCCAGTACTTC
abundance: many
d_gene: TRBD2
j_gene: TRBJ2-5
v_gene: TRBV19

CDR3aa: CASSLTSVTNTGELFF
CDR3nt: TGTGCCAGCAGCTTGACTAGCGTAACGAACACCGGGGAGCTGTTTTTT
abundance: NA
d_gene: TRBD2
j_gene: TRBJ2-2
v_gene: TRBV11-2

CDR3aa: CAIPYEQYF
CDR3nt: TGTGCCATCCCCTACGAGCAGTACTTC
abundance: NA
d_gene: NA
j_gene: TRBJ2-7
v_gene: TRBV27

CDR3aa: CASSPGGANIQYF
CDR3nt: TGTGCCAGTAGTCCGGGGGGGGCGAACATTCAGTACTTC
abundance: few
d_gene: TRBD2
j_gene: TRBJ2-4
v_gene: TRBV19

CDR3aa: CASSLLGQGGSYEQYF
CDR3nt: TGTGCCAGCAGTTTACTGGGACAGGGCGGCTCCTACGAGCAGTACTTC
abundance: NA
d_gene: TRBD1
j_gene: TRBJ2-7
v_gene: TRBV12-3/TRBV12-4

CDR3aa: CASSPNLGGGNTIYF
CDR3nt: TGTGCCAGCAGCCCCAACCTTGGGGGTGGAAACACCATATATTTT
abundance: many
d_gene: NA
j_gene: TRBJ1-3
v_gene: TRBV9

CDR3aa: CASSLALGQGYYGYTF
CDR3nt: TGTGCCAGCAGCTTAGCGCTTGGACAGGGGTACTATGGCTACACCTTC
abundance: many
d_gene: TRBD1
j_gene: TRBJ1-2
v_gene: TRBV11-1

CDR3aa: CAIGGRGGYGYTF
CDR3nt: TGTGCCATTGGGGGGCGAGGGGGCTATGGCTACACCTTC
abundance: many
d_gene: NA
j_gene: TRBJ1-2
v_gene: TRBV2

CDR3aa: CASSRLVDRSYGYTF
CDR3nt: TGTGCCAGCAGCCGACTCGTCGACAGATCCTATGGCTACACCTTC
abundance: many
d_gene: NA
j_gene: TRBJ1-2
v_gene: TRBV7-2